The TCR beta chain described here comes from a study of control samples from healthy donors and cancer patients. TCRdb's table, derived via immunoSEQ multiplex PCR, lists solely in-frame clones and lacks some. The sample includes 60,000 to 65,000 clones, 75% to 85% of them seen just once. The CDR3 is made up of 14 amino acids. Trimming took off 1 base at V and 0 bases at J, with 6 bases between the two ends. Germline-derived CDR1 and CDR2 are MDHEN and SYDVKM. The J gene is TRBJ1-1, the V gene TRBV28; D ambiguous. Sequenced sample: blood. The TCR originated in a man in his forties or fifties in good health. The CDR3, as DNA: TGTGCCAGCAGTTTATACAGCATGAACACTGAAGCTTTCTTT. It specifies CASSLYSMNTEAFF.